These T cell receptor beta chains were read from a single sample in a study of blood T cell repertoires in COVID-19. Clones were sequenced by immunoSEQ multiplex PCR, and TCRdb holds only the in-frame ones, with some missing. The table lists under 300,000 clones, 70% to 90% of them singletons. The sequencing input was PBMCs or T cells enriched from blood (not recorded which). The receptors come from a woman aged 35 to 49 with acute COVID-19. Both conserved end residues are part of each CDR3. A D gene is named only where the DNA matches it firmly. Clone size is given for some rows only: seen once, a few or many times, or a class if the clone is expanded.

d_gene: -; j_gene: TRBJ1-3; v_gene: TRBV20-1; abundance: once; len: 12; CDR3aa: CSASATGNTIYF
d_gene: -; j_gene: TRBJ2-4; v_gene: TRBV3-1/TRBV3-2; abundance: -; len: 16; CDR3aa: CASSQEGSIAKNIQYF
d_gene: TRBD2; j_gene: TRBJ2-1; v_gene: TRBV3-1/TRBV3-2; abundance: -; len: 14; CDR3aa: CASSQGTSNNEQFF
d_gene: -; j_gene: TRBJ1-4; v_gene: TRBV5-6; abundance: -; len: 11; CDR3aa: CASSLLDIVFF
d_gene: -; j_gene: TRBJ1-1; v_gene: TRBV27; abundance: -; len: 14; CDR3aa: CASSLYPGNTEAFF
d_gene: TRBD1; j_gene: TRBJ2-2; v_gene: TRBV19; abundance: few; len: 16; CDR3aa: CASSTPGQGNTGELFF
d_gene: -; j_gene: TRBJ2-1; v_gene: TRBV20-1; abundance: -; len: 11; CDR3aa: CSLEHHNEQFF
d_gene: -; j_gene: TRBJ2-5; v_gene: TRBV2; abundance: -; len: 13; CDR3aa: CASSVMLRETQYF
d_gene: -; j_gene: TRBJ1-2; v_gene: TRBV18; abundance: few; len: 14; CDR3aa: CASSPRGGGYGYTF
d_gene: TRBD2; j_gene: TRBJ2-1; v_gene: TRBV7-2; abundance: -; len: 15; CDR3aa: CASMRQRERYNEQFF
d_gene: TRBD1; j_gene: TRBJ2-2; v_gene: TRBV18; abundance: -; len: 16; CDR3aa: CASSPRDRGNTGELFF
d_gene: -; j_gene: TRBJ1-2; v_gene: TRBV7-2; abundance: -; len: 15; CDR3aa: CASSSRTASNYGYTF
d_gene: -; j_gene: TRBJ1-2; v_gene: TRBV19; abundance: -; len: 16; CDR3aa: CASSSVGEGTNYGYTF